This TCR beta chain came from a study of early stage breast cancer tumors. In the study overall: Most invasive tumors, twelve of 16, were ER+/PR+/HER2-.

Concerning this clone itself: The antigen is not known.

V shed 7 bases and J shed 8 bases, with 11 bases lying between them. CDR1 is SQVTM and CDR2 is ANQGSEA in the germline V gene. This CDR3 contains 11 residues. Findings and limits, study-wide: Compared with adjacent normal breast tissue, tumors showed 2 to 3-fold greater T cell density and higher clonality. Most shared enriched TCRB sequences were commonly generated ones.

This table comes from immunoSEQ multiplex PCR, and its TCRdb copy is limited to in-frame clones, with some not included. The sample yields about 72,000 clones, roughly three quarters seen once. J is TRBJ2-2 and V is TRBV29-1; unclear D gene. Sequencing input: blood. This clonotype was sampled from a person between 55 and 69 years old with breast cancer. The CDR3 region has the DNA TGCAGCGCTCGGTCGAGAGGGGAGCTGTTTTTT. Protein sequence: CSARSRGELFF.